This T cell receptor (beta chain) was obtained from a study of cytomegalovirus exposure and HLA in healthy donors. Per germline, CDR1 SGHTA and CDR2 FQGNSA. V was shortened by 2 bases and J by 3 bases, with 14 bases between the two germline ends. This CDR3 has 16 amino acids. Primers for the PCR totalled 60 Vbeta and 13 Jbeta. The data were produced by immunoSEQ multiplex PCR, yet TCRdb's version contains in-frame clones alone and is incomplete. The data contain about 130,000 clones, around four fifths of them singletons. Study findings and constraints: Sequence variants that were highly shared formed a cluster that was likely a sequencing artifact. Earlier results showed most TCR beta V segments being productive about 87% or about 30% of the time.

Turning to this clone: Its matching antigen is unknown.

This sequence originates from a male donor in good health and CMV-seronegative. The genes are TRBV7-2 and TRBJ1-5; a possible D gene is TRBD1 (5 bases). The specimen sequenced was PBMCs. The CDR3: CASSLRGDGVNQPQHF. The CDR3 bases are TGTGCCAGCAGCTTACGGGGGGACGGTGTCAATCAGCCCCAGCATTTT.